The 17 T cell receptor beta chains below were found in one sample sequenced in a study of blood T cell repertoires in COVID-19. The table came from immunoSEQ multiplex PCR; TCRdb's copy has only in-frame clones and leaves some out. The sample lists over 60,000 clones; about four fifths were seen once. Sequenced: peripheral blood. The source is a human donor in a cohort sampled during active COVID-19.

DNA of the CDR3: TGTGCCAGCACCGCCGGGACAGGGGGCCACGAGCAGTACTTC. Amino acid sequence: CASTAGTGGHEQYF. The rearrangement joins TRBV7-3 to TRBJ2-7, with 12 bases aligning to TRBD1. Germline V gene sequence: CDR1 SGHTA, CDR2 FQGTGA. This CDR3 is built from 14 residues. Unmatched junction bases numbered 6, after V lost 7 bases and J lost 5 bases.

The chain carries TRBV18 and TRBJ2-7; 8 nucleotides line up with TRBD1. Germline V lookup: CDR1 KGHSH, CDR2 LQKENI. The trim removed 2 bases at V and 7 bases at J, leaving 10 bases unmatched. The CDR3 loop spans 15 amino acids. The CDR3 nucleotides are TGTGCCAGCTCACCAAAGACAGGGGACGGTGGAGAGCAGTACTTC. Protein: CASSPKTGDGGEQYF.

The J gene is TRBJ2-5, the V gene TRBV30, with D perhaps TRBD2 (5 bases). Germline V CDR1 and CDR2: GTSNPN, SVGIG (reference sequence). Trimming removed 0 bases from V and 5 bases from J, with 19 bases in between. CDR3 length: 16 amino acids. In DNA, the CDR3 is TGTGCCTGGAGTGTACGGGGTCGGATGGGGTCTGAGACCCAGTACTTC. It yields the protein CAWSVRGRMGSETQYF.

This clone was recorded a few times. The J gene is TRBJ2-7, the V gene TRBV7-2; D remains unclear. V dropped 4 bases and J dropped 0 bases, with 7 bases sitting between them. Germline CDR1 SGHTA, CDR2 FQGNSA. The CDR3 covers 13 residues. CDR3 sequence: CASSSVSSYEQYF. Written as DNA, the CDR3 is TGTGCCAGCAGCTCCGTTAGCTCCTACGAGCAGTACTTC.

This clone showed up just a few times. The chain links TRBV7-6 to TRBJ1-2; tentatively, D is TRBD1 (5 bases). Germline V gene sequence: CDR1 SGHVS, CDR2 FNYEAQ. CDR3 size: 15 residues. V was clipped by 4 bases and J by 8 bases, with 20 bases between them. CDR3: CASSSVQGHRGGYTF. For the CDR3, the DNA is TGTGCCAGCAGCTCAGTTCAGGGCCACCGGGGGGGCTACACCTTC.

This chain connects TRBV19 to TRBJ2-2, with unresolved D. V was cut by 3 bases and J by 5 bases, with 13 bases left in between. Germline V gene sequence: CDR1 LNHDA, CDR2 SQIVND (reference sequence). The CDR3 has 15 amino acids. CDR3 in DNA: TGTGCCAGTAGTATCTTGGCGGAAACTACCGGGGAGCTGTTTTTT. It encodes CASSILAETTGELFF. Filled out from reference TRBV19 and TRBJ2-2, the complete variable domain reads DGGITQSPKYLFRKEGQNVTLSCEQNLNHDAMYWYRQDPGQGLRLIYYSQIVNDFQKGDIAEGYSVSREKKESFPLTVTSAQKNPTAFYLCASSILAETTGELFFGEGSRLTVL.

The DNA for the CDR3 is TGTGCCAGCAGTTTAGGCGGGTTGCAAGAGACCCAGTACTTC. It encodes CASSLGGLQETQYF. J is TRBJ2-5 and V is TRBV28; TRBD2 might be the D (5 bases). Per the germline V gene, CDR1 is MDHEN and CDR2 is SYDVKM. Trimming shortened V by 2 bases and J by 2 bases, and 9 bases separated the two germline ends. CDR3 size: 14 residues.

V gene TRBV3-1 (or the pseudogene TRBV3-2) combines with J gene TRBJ1-2, with 9 bases matching TRBD1. With 4 bases clipped from V and 5 bases from J, the junction kept 14 bases outside the gene matches. The CDR3 loop spans 17 amino acids. Germline V CDR1 and CDR2: LGHDT, YNNKEL (reference sequence). CDR3 sequence reads: CASSRGTGQDLAYGYTF. CDR3 DNA: TGTGCCAGCAGCCGCGGGACAGGGCAGGATCTTGCGTATGGCTACACCTTC.

The chain uses TRBV7-8 and TRBJ2-7; D not certain. Trimming stripped 5 bases from V and 7 bases from J, with 9 bases between. The CDR3 is 11 residues long. The germline V gene encodes CDR1 SGHVS and CDR2 FQNEAQ. In nucleotides, the CDR3 is TGTGCCAGCAGCCCCGGTATGGAGCAGTACTTC. Its translation: CASSPGMEQYF.

This clone was observed a few times. The rearrangement links TRBV20-1 to TRBJ2-7; D gene unclear. CDR3 size: 11 residues. V dropped 3 bases and J dropped 4 bases, with 7 bases sitting between them. Germline V gives CDR1 DFQATT, CDR2 SNEGSKA (reference sequence). The CDR3 sequence: CSARSVYEQYF. CDR3 sequence (DNA): TGCAGTGCTAGGTCAGTTTACGAGCAGTACTTC.

V gene TRBV4-3 combines with J gene TRBJ2-1, with TRBD2 matching 9 bases. The germline CDR1 and CDR2 sequences are LGHNA and YSLEER. CDR3 length: 15 residues. Trimming took 4 bases from V and 10 from J; bases not matched to a gene: 11. The CDR3 sequence is CASSPGPPSGDEQFF. Here the CDR3 DNA reads TGCGCCAGCAGCCCGGGCCCTCCTAGCGGGGACGAGCAGTTCTTC.

This rearrangement joins TRBV27 to TRBJ1-1; D not certain. This CDR3 is 15 amino acids long. The germline V and J ends were trimmed by 5 bases and 0 bases, with 13 bases remaining between them. Germline CDR1 reads MNHEY; CDR2 reads SMNVEV (reference sequence). The CDR3 DNA follows: TGTGCCAGCAGTCCGGTATCCTTCATGAACACTGAAGCTTTCTTT. As protein: CASSPVSFMNTEAFF.

The chain is built from TRBV30 and TRBJ1-1; TRBD1 is a possible D gene (5 bases). The CDR3 length is 16 residues. V gave up 2 bases and J gave up 1 base, with 17 bases separating them. CDR1 GTSNPN and CDR2 SVGIG come from the germline V gene (reference sequence). CDR3 region: CAWSKSWGRTNTEAFF. CDR3 in DNA: TGTGCCTGGAGTAAATCTTGGGGCCGGACGAACACTGAAGCTTTCTTT.

The chain has TRBV19 and TRBJ2-2; 10 bases fit TRBD2. Trimming cost V 4 bases and J 5 bases; bases outside gene matches: 7. The CDR3 contains 16 residues. Germline CDR1 LNHDA, CDR2 SQIVND (reference sequence). This CDR3 is CASSNPSGSWTGELFF. The DNA for the CDR3 is TGTGCCAGTAGTAATCCTAGCGGGAGTTGGACCGGGGAGCTGTTTTTT.

This sequence joins TRBV5-4 and TRBJ2-7; D might be TRBD2 (6 bases). Germline CDR1 and CDR2: SGHNT and YYREEE (reference sequence). The V gene lost 6 bases and the J gene lost 2 bases, with 18 bases spanning the gap. The length of the CDR3 is 15 residues. CDR3 DNA sequence: TGTGCCAGCAACGAATACCCGGAGGGGCCCTACGAGCAGTACTTC. This translates into CASNEYPEGPYEQYF.

This chain uses TRBV27 with TRBJ1-5; tentatively, D is TRBD1 (5 bases). Germline lookup yields CDR1 MNHEY and CDR2 SMNVEV (reference sequence). Trimming removed 5 bases at V and 11 bases at J, with 22 bases between. The CDR3 has 15 residues. The CDR3 nucleotides are TGTGCCAGCAGTCCAGGACAATATAGCAATCGTGCCCAGCATTTT. Translated: CASSPGQYSNRAQHF.

The J gene is TRBJ2-7, the V gene TRBV5-6; D is ambiguous. Trimming left V 3 bases short and J 0 bases short, with 4 bases between. CDR3 length: 12 residues. Germline lookup yields CDR1 SGHDT and CDR2 YYEEEE. The DNA for the CDR3 is TGTGCCAGCAGCTCCCTCTCCTACGAGCAGTACTTC. Its translation is CASSSLSYEQYF.